Following are 22 T cell receptor beta chains from one sample sequenced in a study of CD8 T cells in ankylosing spondylitis. TCRdb reprocessed the 5' RACE reads with MiXCR, giving one entry per CDR3 protein. The sample records a few hundred thousand distinct CDR3 sequences, 10% to 13% being singletons. Sequencing was performed on blood, either unsorted or a sorted T cell fraction (not recorded which). The receptors derive from a male donor with ankylosing spondylitis or in good health (not recorded which).

In its sample, this clonotype was seen a few times. This chain links TRBV18 with TRBJ2-3; 7 bases are a match to TRBD1. Germline loops: CDR1 KGHSH, CDR2 LQKENI. Trimming removed 3 bases from V and 4 bases from J; junction bases left unmatched: 13. The CDR3 is 17 amino acids. The CDR3: CASSPPTRTGLPDTQYF. The CDR3 nucleotides are TGTGCCAGCTCACCTCCAACCAGGACAGGCCTTCCAGATACGCAGTATTTT. Combining the CDR3 with reference TRBV18 and TRBJ2-3 gives the whole variable domain NAGVMQNPRHLVRRRGQEARLRCSPMKGHSHVYWYRQLPEEGLKFMVYLQKENIIDESGMPKERFSAEFPKEGPSILRIQQVVRGDSAAYFCASSPPTRTGLPDTQYFGPGTRLTVL.

The chain recombines TRBV20-1 with TRBJ1-5; 7 nucleotides match TRBD1. Germline loops: CDR1 DFQATT, CDR2 SNEGSKA (reference sequence). Unmatched junction bases numbered 12, after V lost 0 bases and J lost 7 bases. CDR3 length: 16 residues. The CDR3 DNA follows: TGCAGTGCTAGAGACGCCCAGGGGGGCGGATGGCAGCCCCAGCATTTT. Translating it yields CSARDAQGGGWQPQHF.

This clonotype was recorded a few times. This chain links TRBV5-4 with TRBJ2-5; 7 nucleotides align to TRBD2. The CDR3 contains 15 residues. Germline V gene lookup returns CDR1 SGHNT and CDR2 YYREEE (reference sequence). Trimming removed 3 bases from V and 5 bases from J; junction bases left unmatched: 10. CDR3 nucleotides: TGTGCCAGCAGCTCTAGCGGCCTCCACTTGGAGACCCAGTACTTC. Translated: CASSSSGLHLETQYF.

This clonotype was seen many times. The chain carries TRBV7-6 and TRBJ2-2; 8 bases line up with TRBD1. V was pared by 2 bases and J by 4 bases, with 3 bases of the junction left unmatched. The length of the CDR3 is 15 residues. Germline assignment: CDR1 SGHVS and CDR2 FNYEAQ. The CDR3 loop reads CASSLIGQGTGELFF. The CDR3, as DNA: TGTGCCAGCAGCTTAATAGGACAGGGCACCGGGGAGCTGTTTTTT.

A remark on this clonotype: Possible read error: a much larger clone is one base away. This chain uses TRBV7-2 with TRBJ2-3; unclear D gene. The CDR3 is 11 amino acids. Germline assignment: CDR1 SGHTA and CDR2 FQGNSA. The CDR3, as DNA: TGTGTCAGCAGTTTTGGGGTATCGCAGTATTTT. Amino acids: CVSSFGVSQYF.

This clonotype was seen repeatedly, ten times or more. This sequence joins TRBV10-3 and TRBJ1-5, with D perhaps TRBD1 (5 bases). The CDR3 extends over 15 amino acids. In germline, CDR1 is ENHRY, CDR2 SYGVKD. The V gene lost 6 bases and the J gene lost 1 base, with 13 bases spanning the gap. The CDR3 DNA follows: TGTGCCATCAGGTCGGGGCTGGAAAGCAATCAGCCCCAGCATTTT. Translated: CAIRSGLESNQPQHF.

The gene calls are TRBV20-1 and TRBJ2-7; 9 nucleotides agree with TRBD2. Germline V gives CDR1 DFQATT, CDR2 SNEGSKA (reference sequence). The CDR3 is 16 amino acids. V gave up 3 bases and J gave up 0 bases; unmatched junction bases: 9. CDR3 residues: CSASDAGGGFSYEQYF. CDR3 bases: TGCAGTGCTAGCGACGCGGGGGGGGGTTTCTCCTACGAGCAGTACTTC.

At least ten counts were recorded for this clonotype. In nucleotides, the CDR3 is TGTGCCAGCAGTTCCAGGGGGCGGAACACTGAAGCTTTCTTT. As protein: CASSSRGRNTEAFF. The chain carries TRBV12-3 or TRBV12-4 and TRBJ1-1, with 8 nucleotides matching TRBD1. With V trimmed by 4 bases and J by 1 base, 2 bases remained unmatched. The CDR3 covers 14 residues.

This clonotype came up many times. The rearrangement links TRBV29-1 to TRBJ1-4, with 7 bases identical to TRBD1. The CDR3 runs to 15 residues. V dropped 7 bases and J dropped 3; count of bases not matched to a gene: 11. CDR1 is SQVTM and CDR2 is ANQGSEA in the germline V gene. CDR3 region: CSAGTALGSNEKLFF. In DNA, the CDR3 is TGCAGCGCCGGGACAGCCCTTGGGTCTAATGAAAAACTGTTTTTT.

On this clonotype: A much larger clone differs by one base, so this may be a read error. This rearrangement joins TRBV3-1 to TRBJ2-7, with 9 bases aligning to TRBD2. This CDR3 is built from 15 residues. The germline V gene encodes CDR1 LGHDT and CDR2 YNNKEL (reference sequence). J gave up 7 bases and V 8 bases, and 15 bases lay outside the gene matches. The CDR3: CASYPGSGGLREQYF. The CDR3 coding sequence is TGTGCCAGCTATCCGGGTAGCGGGGGATTGCGGGAGCAGTACTTC.

This chain joins TRBV27 and TRBJ2-7; no reliable D call. CDR1 is MNHEY and CDR2 is SMNVEV in the germline V gene (reference sequence). The CDR3 has 15 residues. V dropped 5 bases and J dropped 6 bases, with 20 bases sitting between them. The CDR3 nucleotides are TGTGCCAGCAGTCCCTATCTACTGACGTCGTCCGAGCAGTACTTC. This codes for CASSPYLLTSSEQYF.

This clonotype came up many times. The chain recombines TRBV5-1 with TRBJ2-3; 11 positions match TRBD2. The CDR3 runs to 18 residues. With 0 bases clipped from V and 0 bases from J, the junction kept 6 bases outside the gene matches. Germline V gene lookup returns CDR1 SGHRS and CDR2 YFSETQ. The CDR3 is CASSLGLAGGLSTDTQYF. The CDR3 bases are TGCGCCAGCAGCTTGGGCCTAGCGGGGGGCCTCAGCACAGATACGCAGTATTTT.

The sample holds many counts of this clonotype. The chain links TRBV12-3 or TRBV12-4 to TRBJ1-1; D is unresolved. The CDR3 sequence is 12 residues long. V lost 7 bases and J lost 4, with 10 bases in between. The CDR3 sequence: CASTAPGTEAFF. CDR3 coding DNA: TGTGCCAGCACCGCCCCGGGCACTGAAGCTTTCTTT.

This clonotype was seen many times. The chain links TRBV12-3 or TRBV12-4 to TRBJ2-5; TRBD2 is a possible D gene (6 bases). Trimming left V 1 base short and J 4 bases short, with 7 bases between. The CDR3 extends over 13 amino acids. CDR3 DNA sequence: TGTGCCAGCAGTTTAGTACTAGCAGAGACCCAGTACTTC. Residues: CASSLVLAETQYF.

This clonotype was detected many times. The rearrangement uses TRBV5-1 and TRBJ2-7, with 7 bases lining up with TRBD1. V was pared by 4 bases and J by 0 bases, with 4 bases of the junction left unmatched. The CDR3 is 14 amino acids. CDR1 is SGHRS, CDR2 YFSETQ, per germline. The CDR3 DNA reads TGCGCCAGCAGCGGACAGGACTCCTCCTACGAGCAGTACTTC. Its translation: CASSGQDSSYEQYF.

The chain is built from TRBV5-6 and TRBJ1-5; D not resolved. With 0 bases removed from V and 7 bases from J, the gap between germline ends came to 11 bases. Germline V gene lookup returns CDR1 SGHDT and CDR2 YYEEEE. The CDR3 has 14 residues. The CDR3 protein is CASSLEGWRQPQHF. In DNA, the CDR3 is TGTGCCAGCAGCTTGGAAGGGTGGCGCCAGCCCCAGCATTTT.

This clonotype has more than one count but fewer than ten. The chain links TRBV20-1 to TRBJ2-5, with TRBD2 identical over 9 bases. The CDR3 consists of 15 residues. CDR1 and CDR2 (germline): DFQATT, SNEGSKA (reference sequence). Trimming removed 2 bases from V and 0 bases from J; junction bases left unmatched: 4. CDR3 nucleotide sequence: TGCAGTGCTAGATCCCTAGCGGGGTACCAAGAGACCCAGTACTTC. It is translated as CSARSLAGYQETQYF.

The chain employs TRBV19 and TRBJ1-4, with D perhaps matching TRBD1 (5 bases). The CDR3 runs to 14 residues. Germline V gene sequence: CDR1 LNHDA, CDR2 SQIVND (reference sequence). Trimming pared 5 bases from V and 6 bases from J, leaving 13 bases between. CDR3 in amino acids: CASSSPGRDEKLFF. The DNA of the CDR3 is TGTGCCAGTAGTTCCCCGGGCAGGGATGAAAAACTGTTTTTT.

This clonotype was recorded at least ten times. This chain links TRBV4-2 with TRBJ2-1, with 7 bases fitting TRBD2. Germline CDR1 is LGHNA and CDR2 is YNFKEQ. The CDR3 has 12 amino acids. The junction had 3 bases not matched to a gene; V was cut back by 4 bases and J by 9 bases. The CDR3 DNA reads as TGTGCCAGCAGCCTGGGGGAGGGTGAGCAGTTCTTC. It encodes CASSLGEGEQFF.

This clonotype was detected ten times or more. The V call is TRBV29-1, the J call TRBJ2-1; 12 bases are a match to TRBD2. Germline CDR1 SQVTM, CDR2 ANQGSEA. This CDR3 has 15 amino acids. V lost 7 bases and J lost 5; bases outside the gene matches: 9. This CDR3 reads CSAVLAGGAHNEQFF. CDR3 coding DNA: TGCAGCGCCGTACTAGCGGGGGGAGCACACAATGAGCAGTTCTTC.

The table lists this clonotype with a few counts. J is TRBJ2-1 and V is TRBV9; 9 bases align to TRBD2. The CDR3 covers 15 residues. The germline V gene has CDR1 SGDLS and CDR2 YYNGEE. V lost 3 bases, J lost 2 bases, and 3 bases stayed unmatched. The CDR3 is CASSASGAAYNEQFF. CDR3 bases: TGTGCCAGCAGCGCTAGCGGGGCCGCCTACAATGAGCAGTTCTTC.

The table lists this clonotype with a few counts. The chain uses TRBV27 and TRBJ2-2, with 10 bases matching TRBD1. This CDR3 comprises 15 residues. J lost 7 bases, V lost 5 bases, and 7 bases had no gene match. Germline values: CDR1 MNHEY, CDR2 SMNVEV (reference sequence). CDR3 sequence: CASSRDRGQGGELFF. The DNA of the CDR3 is TGTGCCAGCAGTCGCGACAGGGGGCAGGGCGGGGAGCTGTTTTTT.